A single sample gave rise to the 20 T cell receptor beta chains below, sequenced in a study of high-grade serous ovarian cancer treatment subgroups. The tumor samples were collected prior to definitive surgery or chemotherapy. Data came from immunoSEQ multiplex PCR; TCRdb stores just in-frame clones and leaves some out. Of roughly 8,000 clones in the sample, about 69% are singletons; the top ten hold 5.8%. Sequenced material: tumor tissue. These receptors all stem from a human donor with high-grade serous ovarian cancer.

This chain connects TRBV29-1 to TRBJ2-7; 10 bases are a match to TRBD2. The J segment lost 0 bases and the V segment lost 3 bases, leaving 5 bases of the junction unmatched. The CDR3 is 15 residues long. Per the germline V gene, CDR1 is SQVTM and CDR2 is ANQGSEA. Written as DNA, the CDR3 is TGCAGCGTTGATCGACTAGCGGGTAACTCCTACGAGCAGTACTTC. Translation gives CSVDRLAGNSYEQYF.

This chain uses TRBV7-9 with TRBJ2-5; either TRBD1 or TRBD2 may fit D (5 bases each). The germline CDR1 and CDR2 sequences are SEHNR and FQNEAQ (reference sequence). Trimming removed 5 bases from V and 5 bases from J, with 12 bases in between. The CDR3 is 13 residues long. The CDR3 DNA reads TGTGCCAGCAGCCGGGCTGGGGACGAGACCCAGTACTTC. Amino acids: CASSRAGDETQYF.

This clone is medium-sized. The chain recombines TRBV18 with TRBJ1-4, with D unclear. Germline V gene sequence: CDR1 KGHSH, CDR2 LQKENI. Trimming cost V 4 bases and J 3 bases, with 9 bases left between them. The CDR3 extends over 14 amino acids. The CDR3 coding sequence is TGTGCCAGCTCACGAGCGAGGGCTAATGAAAAACTGTTTTTT. Protein sequence: CASSRARANEKLFF.

The chain is built from TRBV27 and TRBJ2-3; D remains unclear. CDR1 is MNHEY and CDR2 is SMNVEV in the germline V gene (reference sequence). Trimming stripped 3 bases from V and 6 bases from J, with 10 bases between. The CDR3 consists of 13 residues. This chain's CDR3 is CASSLSRPDTQYF. CDR3 sequence (DNA): TGTGCCAGCAGTTTGTCTAGACCGGATACGCAGTATTTT.

There are a few counts of this clone. Other DNA sequences of this sample code for an identical CDR3. The V and J genes are TRBV4-3 and TRBJ2-5; D is perhaps TRBD2 (6 bases). The CDR3 runs 13 residues. Germline assignment: CDR1 LGHNA and CDR2 YSLEER. Trimming shortened V by 0 bases and J by 5 bases, and 7 bases separated the two germline ends. The CDR3, as DNA: TGCGCCAGCAGCCAAGATCGGGAGGAGACCCAGTACTTC. The encoded protein is CASSQDREETQYF.

This sequence joins TRBV19 and TRBJ1-3; 7 bases agree with TRBD1. Losses at the gene ends were 2 bases for V and 0 bases for J; bases not matched to a gene: 13. CDR1 and CDR2 (germline): LNHDA, SQIVND (reference sequence). This CDR3 region has 19 residues. This chain's CDR3 is CASSIILPPTGRSGNTIYF. CDR3 DNA: TGTGCCAGTAGTATAATCCTTCCCCCGACAGGGCGCTCTGGAAACACCATATATTTT.

V gene TRBV6-6 combines with J gene TRBJ1-5; D is uncertain. CDR3 length: 13 amino acids. V was cut by 6 bases and J by 7 bases, with 13 bases left in between. Per germline, CDR1 MNHNY and CDR2 SVGAGI (reference sequence). In DNA, the CDR3 is TGTGCCAGCAGCCCTACGCAAGGGCAGCCCCAGCATTTT. This sequence encodes CASSPTQGQPQHF.

In DNA, the CDR3 is TGTGCCAGCAGCTTCCCACTAGCGGGAGTGGATACGCAGTATTTT. Its translation is CASSFPLAGVDTQYF. V gene TRBV5-4 combines with J gene TRBJ2-3; 11 bases fit TRBD2. Germline CDR1 reads SGHNT; CDR2 reads YYREEE (reference sequence). CDR3 length: 15 amino acids. Germline trimming cut 2 bases from V and 6 bases from J; bases unmatched to any gene: 5.

This clone showed up just a few times. The V call is TRBV6-6, the J call TRBJ2-7; no definite D call. CDR1 and CDR2 from the germline V gene are MNHNY and SVGAGI (reference sequence). V lost 7 bases and J 3 bases, leaving 10 bases between the germline ends. The CDR3 length is 12 residues. CDR3 bases: TGTGCCAGCATCTCAAGTGGCTACGAGCAGTACTTC. It specifies CASISSGYEQYF.

The J gene is TRBJ2-6, the V gene TRBV12-5; 9 bases are shared with TRBD2. Germline trimming cut 8 bases from V and 4 bases from J; bases unmatched to any gene: 9. The germline V gene encodes CDR1 LGHNT and CDR2 FRNRAP. The CDR3 extends over 16 amino acids. Here the CDR3 reads CASRSGRPGGANVLTF. The CDR3 bases are TGTGCTAGTCGGAGCGGGAGGCCAGGAGGGGCCAACGTCCTGACTTTC.

The V and J genes are TRBV4-3 and TRBJ2-6; D possibly corresponds to TRBD1 (6 bases). CDR3 size: 17 residues. V was cut by 0 bases and J by 0 bases, with 9 bases left in between. Germline V gene data show CDR1 as LGHNA and CDR2 as YSLEER. The CDR3 loop is CASSQDGDNSGANVLTF. The CDR3 DNA reads TGCGCCAGCAGCCAAGACGGGGACAACTCTGGGGCCAACGTCCTGACTTTC.

V is TRBV5-1 and J is TRBJ2-1; weak D call: TRBD2 (5 bases). Germline loops: CDR1 SGHRS, CDR2 YFSETQ. This CDR3 contains 15 residues. V was trimmed by 0 bases and J by 7 bases, leaving 14 bases between them. CDR3 region: CASSLGGISGNEQFF. CDR3 bases: TGCGCCAGCAGCTTGGGAGGGATCTCGGGTAATGAGCAGTTCTTC.

This chain connects TRBV7-6 to TRBJ2-3, with no clear D. Germline CDR1 SGHVS, CDR2 FNYEAQ. V lost 1 base, J lost 0 bases, and 11 bases lay in between. The CDR3 length is 16 residues. In nucleotides, the CDR3 is TGTGCCAGCAGCTTAGGATCACACTCTAGCACAGATACGCAGTATTTT. Translating gives CASSLGSHSSTDTQYF.

V gene TRBV28 combines with J gene TRBJ2-1; 9 bases match TRBD2. In germline, CDR1 is MDHEN, CDR2 SYDVKM. The junction had 4 bases not matched to a gene; V was cut back by 5 bases and J by 2 bases. CDR3 size: 15 residues. The CDR3 nucleotides are TGTGCCAGCAGTCGATTAGCGGGGGCCTACAATGAGCAGTTCTTC. Its protein is CASSRLAGAYNEQFF.

The chain recombines TRBV28 with TRBJ1-4; D is uncertain. The CDR3 covers 13 residues. The germline V and J ends were trimmed by 7 bases and 8 bases, with 14 bases remaining between them. From germline, CDR1 is MDHEN and CDR2 SYDVKM. CDR3 protein: CASTFFGGEKLFF. In nucleotides, the CDR3 is TGTGCCAGCACCTTTTTCGGTGGGGAAAAACTGTTTTTT.

The V gene is TRBV19, the J gene TRBJ1-1, with D possibly TRBD1 on 6 matching bases. Germline V gene data show CDR1 as LNHDA and CDR2 as SQIVND (reference sequence). The CDR3 consists of 13 residues. Trimming left V 5 bases short and J 7 bases short, with 14 bases between. CDR3 in amino acids: CASSWTASYEAFF. The DNA of the CDR3 is TGTGCCAGTAGTTGGACAGCCTCCTATGAAGCTTTCTTT. Complete variable domain (other parts from reference TRBV19 and TRBJ1-1): DGGITQSPKYLFRKEGQNVTLSCEQNLNHDAMYWYRQDPGQGLRLIYYSQIVNDFQKGDIAEGYSVSREKKESFPLTVTSAQKNPTAFYLCASSWTASYEAFFGQGTRLTVV.

This clone is medium-sized (0.01 to 0.1%). V gene TRBV4-1 combines with J gene TRBJ1-1, with TRBD1 as a possible D gene (5 bases). V gave up 4 bases and J gave up 3 bases, with 15 bases separating them. CDR3 size: 15 residues. CDR1 and CDR2 from the germline V gene are MGHRA and YSYEKL. CDR3 region: CASSPTRMGDTEAFF. CDR3 sequence (DNA): TGCGCCAGCAGCCCTACGAGAATGGGGGACACTGAAGCTTTCTTT.

This chain connects TRBV20-1 to TRBJ2-7, with 7 nucleotides matching TRBD2. CDR3 size: 11 residues. Losses at the gene ends were 6 bases for V and 5 bases for J; bases not matched to a gene: 4. Germline V gene lookup returns CDR1 DFQATT and CDR2 SNEGSKA (reference sequence). The CDR3 here is CSARGLNEQYF. The CDR3 bases are TGCAGTGCAAGGGGACTAAACGAGCAGTACTTC.

This clone has just a few counts. The chain uses TRBV5-5 and TRBJ1-4; TRBD1 aligns across 7 bases. The CDR3 totals 14 residues. Germline V lookup: CDR1 SGHKS, CDR2 YYEKEE (reference sequence). V lost 4 bases and J lost 7; bases outside the gene matches: 7. CDR3 sequence reads: CASSPGTEVEKLFF. CDR3 nucleotide sequence: TGTGCCAGCAGCCCGGGGACAGAAGTTGAAAAACTGTTTTTT.

Only a few counts were recorded for this clone. This chain connects TRBV18 to TRBJ1-5; a possible D gene is TRBD1 (5 bases). This CDR3 is built from 13 residues. Germline V CDR1 and CDR2: KGHSH, LQKENI. The V end lost 3 bases, the J end lost 11 bases, and 14 bases lay between the germline ends. CDR3: CASSPGTENSQHF. The CDR3, as DNA: TGTGCCAGCTCACCTGGGACGGAGAATTCCCAGCATTTT.